The 15 T cell receptor beta chains reported below all come from one sample, sequenced in a study of shared clonotypes between healthy human individuals. Sequencing was performed with immunoSEQ multiplex PCR; in TCRdb, only in-frame clones are kept and a portion is missing. This table has approximately 530,000 clones, around 96% appearing once. Sequenced material: naive CD4+ T cells sorted from blood. The subset here: CD45RA+ positively selected. The receptors originated from a woman in her 30s in good health.

This chain connects TRBV27 to TRBJ2-7; 7 bases are a match to TRBD1. The CDR3 has 14 residues. Germline CDR1 MNHEY, CDR2 SMNVEV (reference sequence). The V segment lost 5 bases and the J segment 3 bases; nucleotides outside the gene matches: 7. CDR3 loop: CASSLTGVGYEQYF. The DNA for the CDR3 is TGTGCCAGCAGTCTTACAGGGGTAGGCTACGAGCAGTACTTC.

V gene TRBV10-2 combines with J gene TRBJ2-7; D unclear. The germline gives CDR1 WSHSY, CDR2 SAAADI. The CDR3 has 11 amino acids. V lost 8 bases and J lost 3, with 8 bases in between. The CDR3 spells CASGNYYEQYF. DNA of the CDR3: TGCGCCAGCGGAAATTACTACGAGCAGTACTTC.

The chain joins TRBV6-1 to TRBJ2-7; D is uncertain. CDR3 size: 15 residues. Germline V CDR1 and CDR2: MNHNS, SASEGT. V was clipped by 0 bases and J by 4 bases, with 13 bases between them. CDR3 residues: CASSEAGLKRYEQYF. The CDR3 bases are TGTGCCAGCAGTGAAGCGGGCTTAAAGAGGTACGAGCAGTACTTC.

The chain couples TRBV19 to TRBJ1-5; 9 nucleotides align to TRBD1. Germline V lookup: CDR1 LNHDA, CDR2 SQIVND (reference sequence). There are 13 residues in the CDR3. With V trimmed by 8 bases and J by 11 bases, 10 bases remained unmatched. This CDR3 is CASGTGNVWSQHF. DNA of the CDR3: TGTGCCAGTGGGACAGGGAATGTTTGGTCCCAGCATTTT.

The gene calls are TRBV6-6 and TRBJ2-5; TRBD1 matches at 8 bases. The CDR3 consists of 15 residues. V shed 7 bases, J shed 5 bases, and the junction held 12 bases outside the gene matches. Per germline, CDR1 MNHNY and CDR2 SVGAGI (reference sequence). DNA of the CDR3: TGTGCCAGCAAGCACCGGGACAGGTTCTTTGAGACCCAGTACTTC. Amino acid sequence: CASKHRDRFFETQYF.

The rearrangement uses TRBV7-9 and TRBJ2-5; D perhaps matches TRBD2 (6 bases). The germline gives CDR1 SEHNR, CDR2 FQNEAQ (reference sequence). V lost 2 bases, J lost 5 bases, and 9 bases lay in between. The CDR3 spans 13 residues. CDR3 sequence: CASSLRDSETQYF. The CDR3 bases are TGTGCCAGCAGCTTAAGGGACTCGGAGACCCAGTACTTC.

In this sample, this clone turned up a few times. The chain couples TRBV2 to TRBJ1-2, with 12 bases lining up with TRBD1. The junction had 7 bases not matched to a gene; V was cut back by 5 bases and J by 9 bases. CDR1 SNHLY and CDR2 FYNNEI come from the germline V gene. This CDR3 region has 14 residues. CDR3 sequence (DNA): TGTGCCAGCAGTACTGGGACAGGGGGCAGGAGCTACACCTTC. Protein product: CASSTGTGGRSYTF.

The rearrangement uses TRBV12-5 and TRBJ2-7; tentatively, D is TRBD1 (6 bases). V gave up 4 bases and J gave up 9 bases, with 25 bases separating them. CDR3 length: 16 amino acids. CDR1 LGHNT and CDR2 FRNRAP come from the germline V gene. The CDR3 is CASGSRLGGLGNWQYF. Here the CDR3 DNA reads TGTGCTAGTGGTTCACGCCTTGGGGGCCTTGGGAACTGGCAGTACTTC.

CDR3 amino acids: CAWSINNEQFF. Written as DNA, the CDR3 is TGTGCCTGGAGTATAAACAATGAGCAGTTCTTC. The gene calls are TRBV30 and TRBJ2-1, with D uncertain. The V gene's germline CDR1 is GTSNPN and CDR2 SVGIG (reference sequence). V lost 2 bases, J lost 5 bases, and 4 bases lay in between. The CDR3 spans 11 residues.

V is TRBV11-3 and J is TRBJ2-3; D call uncertain. CDR3 length equals 12 residues. V was shortened by 5 bases and J by 0 bases, with 3 bases between the two germline ends. CDR1 is SGHNT and CDR2 is YENEEA in the germline V gene. CDR3 sequence: CASSGSTDTQYF. CDR3 bases: TGTGCCAGCAGCGGGAGCACAGATACGCAGTATTTT.

This chain links TRBV20-1 with TRBJ2-7; D gene uncertain. This CDR3 spans 10 amino acids. The V end lost 6 bases, the J end lost 5 bases, and 8 bases lay between the germline ends. Germline assignment: CDR1 DFQATT and CDR2 SNEGSKA (reference sequence). This chain's CDR3 is CSATLNEQYF. The CDR3 DNA reads TGCAGTGCCACGTTAAACGAGCAGTACTTC.

The chain combines TRBV7-6 with TRBJ2-1, with 9 bases identical to TRBD2. CDR1 and CDR2 (germline): SGHVS, FNYEAQ. This CDR3 has 16 residues. The J segment lost 8 bases and the V segment lost 8 bases, leaving 16 bases of the junction unmatched. The CDR3 DNA reads as TGTGCCAGCCAATTATCGTGGGGGACTAGCTTTGATGAGCAGTTCTTC. The encoded protein is CASQLSWGTSFDEQFF.

The gene calls are TRBV11-2 and TRBJ2-6; D is ambiguous. This CDR3 contains 17 residues. The germline V gene encodes CDR1 SGHAT and CDR2 FQNNGV. Trimming took 0 bases from V and 0 from J, leaving 9 bases between them. In DNA, the CDR3 is TGTGCCAGCAGCTTAGAAGCGCCACGCTCTGGGGCCAACGTCCTGACTTTC. As protein: CASSLEAPRSGANVLTF.

The chain joins TRBV7-2 to TRBJ2-7, with D unclear. There are 14 residues in the CDR3. Per germline, CDR1 SGHTA and CDR2 FQGNSA. V was clipped by 0 bases and J by 2 bases, with 8 bases between them. CDR3 protein: CASSLAGYTYEQYF. CDR3 sequence (DNA): TGTGCCAGCAGCTTAGCGGGGTACACCTACGAGCAGTACTTC.

This clone was seen only once. The gene calls are TRBV4-1 and TRBJ2-2; possibly TRBD2 for D (6 bases). Germline CDR1 and CDR2: MGHRA and YSYEKL. This CDR3 contains 16 residues. V was pared by 2 bases and J by 1 base, with 11 bases between. The CDR3, as DNA: TGCGCCAGCAGCCAACATTGGGGACTGAACACCGGGGAGCTGTTTTTT. Amino acid sequence: CASSQHWGLNTGELFF.